This T cell receptor beta chain was found in a study of shared clonotypes between healthy human individuals. Assay: immunoSEQ multiplex PCR; the TCRdb copy retains only in-frame clones and omits some. The sample lists about 1,500,000 clones, roughly 96% occurring once. The receptor comes from a man aged 30 to 39 in good health. The sample was naive CD4+ T cells sorted from blood. Stated subset: CD45RA+ positively selected.

CDR3 protein: CASRPTSGSYEQYF. The DNA of the CDR3 is TGTGCCAGCCGTCCGACTAGCGGGTCCTACGAGCAGTACTTC. The chain employs TRBV6-5 and TRBJ2-7; 10 positions match TRBD2. CDR1 is MNHEY, CDR2 SVGAGI, per germline. V trimming: 8 bases; J trimming: 1 base; junction bases outside the gene matches: 5. The CDR3 loop spans 14 amino acids.